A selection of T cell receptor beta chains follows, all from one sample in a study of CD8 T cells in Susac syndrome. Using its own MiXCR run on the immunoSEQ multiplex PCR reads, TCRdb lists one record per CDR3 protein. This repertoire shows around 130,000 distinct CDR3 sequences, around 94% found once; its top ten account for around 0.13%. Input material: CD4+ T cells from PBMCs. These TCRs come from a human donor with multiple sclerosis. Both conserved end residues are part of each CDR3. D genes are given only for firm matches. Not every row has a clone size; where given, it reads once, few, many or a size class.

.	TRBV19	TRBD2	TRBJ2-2	TGTGCCAGTAGTACCAAGACTAGCGCCCCGAACACCGGGGAGCTGTTTTTT	CASSTKTSAPNTGELFF
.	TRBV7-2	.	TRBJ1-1	TGTGCCAGCAGCCCGTCCCGGACGAGTACTGAAGCTTTCTTT	CASSPSRTSTEAFF
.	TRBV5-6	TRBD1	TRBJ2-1	TGTGCCAGCAGGAACCGGGACAGGGACAATGAGCAGTTCTTC	CASRNRDRDNEQFF
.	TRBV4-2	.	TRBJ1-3	TGTGCCAGCAGCCAAGATCTTAAGGGGCACGGAAACACCATATATTTT	CASSQDLKGHGNTIYF
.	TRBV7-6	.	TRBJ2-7	TGTGCCAGCAGCTTATCAATGAACTACGAGCAGTACTTC	CASSLSMNYEQYF
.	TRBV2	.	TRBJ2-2	TGTGCCAGCAGGACACAGGGAACGAACACCGGGGAGCTGTTTTTT	CASRTQGTNTGELFF
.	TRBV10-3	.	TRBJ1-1	TGTGCCATCACCTCTGGGGGCGAGGGCACTGAAGCTTTCTTT	CAITSGGEGTEAFF
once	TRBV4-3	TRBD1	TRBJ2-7	TGCGCCAGCAGCCAAGATCGGACAGGCTACTACGAGCAGTACTTC	CASSQDRTGYYEQYF
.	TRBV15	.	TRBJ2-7	TGTGCCACCAGCAGATCAACCCCCACTCAGAACTACGAGCAGTACTTC	CATSRSTPTQNYEQYF
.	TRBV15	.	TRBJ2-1	TGTGCCACCAGCAGGGTGGGAGCGTCCTACAATGAGCAGTTCTTC	CATSRVGASYNEQFF
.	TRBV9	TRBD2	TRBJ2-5	TGTGCCAGCAGCGTTCTAGCGGGAGAGACCCAGTACTTC	CASSVLAGETQYF
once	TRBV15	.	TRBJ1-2	TGTGCCACCAGCAGAGATGAATATGGCTACACCTTC	CATSRDEYGYTF
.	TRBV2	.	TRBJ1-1	TGTGCCAGCAGAAAGGGGCGGGAAGGCACTGAAGCTTTCTTT	CASRKGREGTEAFF
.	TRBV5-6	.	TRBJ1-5	TGTGCCAGCAGCTTATCGGGGGGCGGCCATCAGCCCCAGCATTTT	CASSLSGGGHQPQHF
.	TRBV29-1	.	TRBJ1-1	TGCAGCGTTGAAAAAACGGCAGGCGATACTGAAGCTTTCTTT	CSVEKTAGDTEAFF
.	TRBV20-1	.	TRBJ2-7	TGCAGTGCCTCGACAGGCAGCTCCTACGAGCAGTACTTC	CSASTGSSYEQYF
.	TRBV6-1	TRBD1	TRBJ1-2	TGTGCCAGCAGTCAGAGGGGGCTTGGCGGCTACACCTTC	CASSQRGLGGYTF
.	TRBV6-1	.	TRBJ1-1	TGTGCCAGCAGTGAAGGGGTGGGGGCAGGGCGAGTCACTGAAGCTTTCTTT	CASSEGVGAGRVTEAFF
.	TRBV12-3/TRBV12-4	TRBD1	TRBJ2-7	TGTGCCAGCAGTTCCGGACAGGGGAAGTACTTC	CASSSGQGKYF
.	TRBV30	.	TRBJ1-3	TGTGCCTGGAGGGGTTCCAGTGAGGGAAACACCATATATTTT	CAWRGSSEGNTIYF
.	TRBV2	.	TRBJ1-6	TGTGCCAGCAGTGAGGAGGGATATAATTCACCCCTCCACTTT	CASSEEGYNSPLHF
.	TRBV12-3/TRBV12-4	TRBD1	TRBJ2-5	TGTGCCAGCAGTTTAGGGGGACAGGTACAAGAGACCCAGTACTTC	CASSLGGQVQETQYF
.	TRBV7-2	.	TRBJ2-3	TGTGCCAGCAGCTTCTATAGGGAAGATACGCAGTATTTT	CASSFYREDTQYF
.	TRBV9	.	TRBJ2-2	TGTGCCAGCAGCGCCCAGGAGGGCTTAGGCACCGGGGAGCTGTTTTTT	CASSAQEGLGTGELFF